Sequencing of this T cell receptor (beta chain) was carried out in a study of blood T cell repertoires in COVID-19. Study context: Some COVID-19 samples were acute and others convalescent; all came from the United States, Italy and Spain.

Produced via immunoSEQ multiplex PCR; TCRdb's table is partial and in-frame only. Of approximately 70,000 clones listed, 88% are singletons. CDR3 length equals 16 residues. V lost 0 bases, J lost 2 bases, and 11 bases lay in between. Germline V gene sequence: CDR1 KGHSH, CDR2 LQKENI. This receptor was taken from a human donor in a cohort sampled during active COVID-19. Sequencing was done on a sample of peripheral blood. This chain links TRBV18 with TRBJ1-5; no definite D call. CDR3 coding DNA: TGTGCCAGCTCACCACCAAACGCGGTTGGCAATCAGCCCCAGCATTTT. Amino acids: CASSPPNAVGNQPQHF.